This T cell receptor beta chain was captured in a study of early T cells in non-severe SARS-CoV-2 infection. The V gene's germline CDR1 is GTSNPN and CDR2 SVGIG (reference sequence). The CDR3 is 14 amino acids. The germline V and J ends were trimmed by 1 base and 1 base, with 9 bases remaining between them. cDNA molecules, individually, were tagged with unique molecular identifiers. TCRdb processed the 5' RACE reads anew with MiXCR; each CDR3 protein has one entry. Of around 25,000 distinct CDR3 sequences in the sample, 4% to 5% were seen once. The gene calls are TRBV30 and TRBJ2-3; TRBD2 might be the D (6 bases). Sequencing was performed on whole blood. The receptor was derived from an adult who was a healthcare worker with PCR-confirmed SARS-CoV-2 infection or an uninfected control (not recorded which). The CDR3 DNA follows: TGTGCCTGGAGTGGACTAGTCGGCACAGATACGCAGTATTTT. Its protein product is CAWSGLVGTDTQYF.